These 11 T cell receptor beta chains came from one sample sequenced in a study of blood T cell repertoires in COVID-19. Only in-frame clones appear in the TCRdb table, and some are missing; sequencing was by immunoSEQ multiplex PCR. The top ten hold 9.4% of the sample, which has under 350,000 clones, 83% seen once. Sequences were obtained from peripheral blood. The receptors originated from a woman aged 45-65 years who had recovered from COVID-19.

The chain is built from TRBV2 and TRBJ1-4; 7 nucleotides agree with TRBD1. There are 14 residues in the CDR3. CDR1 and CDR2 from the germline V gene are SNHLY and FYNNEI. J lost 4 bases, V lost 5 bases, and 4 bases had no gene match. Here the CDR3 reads CASSRQGFNEKLFF. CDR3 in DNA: TGTGCCAGCAGTCGACAGGGTTTTAATGAAAAACTGTTTTTT.

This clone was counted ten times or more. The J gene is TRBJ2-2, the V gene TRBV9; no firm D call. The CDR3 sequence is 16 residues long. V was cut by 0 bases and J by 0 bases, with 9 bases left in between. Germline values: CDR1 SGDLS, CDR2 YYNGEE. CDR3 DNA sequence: TGTGCCAGCAGCGTAGCAGGTGCTGCGAACACCGGGGAGCTGTTTTTT. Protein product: CASSVAGAANTGELFF.

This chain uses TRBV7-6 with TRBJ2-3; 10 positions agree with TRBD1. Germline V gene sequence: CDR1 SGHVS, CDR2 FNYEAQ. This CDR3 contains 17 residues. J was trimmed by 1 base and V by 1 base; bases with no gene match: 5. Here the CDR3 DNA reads TGTGCCAGCAGCTTAGGGGGACAGGGGATCCGCACAGATACGCAGTATTTT. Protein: CASSLGGQGIRTDTQYF.

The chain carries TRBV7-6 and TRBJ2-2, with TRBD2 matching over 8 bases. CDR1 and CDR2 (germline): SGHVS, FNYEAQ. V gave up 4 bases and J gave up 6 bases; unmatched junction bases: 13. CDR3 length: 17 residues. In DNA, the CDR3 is TGTGCCAGCAGCTCCCGGTACCGGGGGGGCCTTGCCGGGGAGCTGTTTTTT. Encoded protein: CASSSRYRGGLAGELFF.

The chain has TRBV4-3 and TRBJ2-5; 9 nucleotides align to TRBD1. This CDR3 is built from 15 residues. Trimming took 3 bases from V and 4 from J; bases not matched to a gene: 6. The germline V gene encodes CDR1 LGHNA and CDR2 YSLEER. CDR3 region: CASSQGDRDVETQYF. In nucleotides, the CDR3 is TGCGCCAGCAGCCAGGGGGACAGGGATGTAGAGACCCAGTACTTC.

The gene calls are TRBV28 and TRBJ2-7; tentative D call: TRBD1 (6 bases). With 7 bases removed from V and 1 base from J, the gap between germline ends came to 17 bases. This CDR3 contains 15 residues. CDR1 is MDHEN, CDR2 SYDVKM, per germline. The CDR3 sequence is CASTYATGRSYEQYF. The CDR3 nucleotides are TGTGCCAGCACATACGCGACAGGACGATCCTACGAGCAGTACTTC.

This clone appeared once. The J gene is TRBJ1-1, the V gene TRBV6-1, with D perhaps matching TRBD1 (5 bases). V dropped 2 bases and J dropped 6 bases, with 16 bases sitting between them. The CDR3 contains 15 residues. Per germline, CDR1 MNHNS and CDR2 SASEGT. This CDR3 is CASSELAGIMAEAFF. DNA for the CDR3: TGTGCCAGCAGTGAACTGGCAGGGATTATGGCTGAAGCTTTCTTT.

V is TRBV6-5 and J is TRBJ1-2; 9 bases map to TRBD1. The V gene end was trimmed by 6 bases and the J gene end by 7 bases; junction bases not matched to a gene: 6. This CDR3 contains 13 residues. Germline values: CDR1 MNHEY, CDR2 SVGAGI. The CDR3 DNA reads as TGTGCCAGCAGCAACAGGGGGCACGGTGGCTACACCTTC. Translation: CASSNRGHGGYTF.

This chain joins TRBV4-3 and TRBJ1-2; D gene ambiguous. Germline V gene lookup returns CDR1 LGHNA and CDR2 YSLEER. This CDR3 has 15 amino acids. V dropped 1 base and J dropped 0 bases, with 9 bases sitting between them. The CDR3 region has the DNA TGCGCCAGCAGCCAAGGGGCAGCAACTAACTATGGCTACACCTTC. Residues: CASSQGAATNYGYTF.

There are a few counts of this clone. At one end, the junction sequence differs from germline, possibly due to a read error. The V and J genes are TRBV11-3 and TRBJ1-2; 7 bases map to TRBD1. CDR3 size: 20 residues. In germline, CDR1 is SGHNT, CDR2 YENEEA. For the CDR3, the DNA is TGTGCCAGCAGTTTAGTCGATCGGGGAGGAATTGACAGGGCCTCTTGCGGCTACACCTTC. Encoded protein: CASSLVDRGGIDRASCGYTF.

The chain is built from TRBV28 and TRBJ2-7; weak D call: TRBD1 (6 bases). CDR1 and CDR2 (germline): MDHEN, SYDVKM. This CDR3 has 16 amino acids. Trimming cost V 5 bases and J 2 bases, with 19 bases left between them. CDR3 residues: CASSTPGWGRPYEQYF. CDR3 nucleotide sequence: TGTGCCAGCAGTACCCCCGGATGGGGGCGACCCTACGAGCAGTACTTC.